A selection of T cell receptor beta chains follows, all from one sample in a study of a mutant IDH1 vaccine in newly diagnosed glioma. No antigen has been assigned to these receptors. The data were produced by immunoSEQ multiplex PCR, yet TCRdb's version contains in-frame clones alone and is incomplete. The sample includes 40,000 to 55,000 clones, less than 80% of them seen just once. Specimen: PBMCs, collected from a glioma patient whose treatment included an IDH1 peptide vaccine. These receptor sequences come from a man aged 35 to 55 with glioma. Both conserved end residues are part of each CDR3. The size entry is marked missing in some rows and otherwise reads once, few, many or a size class.

>TRBJ2-3|TRBV29-1|once
CSVKSGTTDTQYF
>TRBJ1-6|TRBV9|-
CASSAQGGRNSPLHF
>TRBJ2-7|TRBV28|-
CASSPTIGQGWYEQYF
>TRBJ2-6|TRBV7-2|once
CASSSGTVVANVLTF
>TRBJ2-2|TRBV7-8|-
CASSYLSGAAGELFF
>TRBJ1-2|TRBV29-1|-
CSVEDAAALGYGYTF
>TRBJ1-1|TRBV11-3|-
CASSFLGSNTEAFF
>TRBJ1-2|TRBV11-3|-
CASSLDQGGSGYTF
>TRBJ1-1|TRBV11-2|-
CASSRDRLNTEAFF
>TRBJ2-5|TRBV4-2|-
CASSQSTSGSQETQYF
>TRBJ1-2|TRBV5-1|-
CASSQGQGTDGYTF
>TRBJ2-3|TRBV2|-
CASSASLRVLHTDTQYF
>TRBJ2-1|TRBV29-1|-
CSGRTGSENNEQFF
>TRBJ2-5|TRBV7-6|-
CASSLTGGTETQYF
>TRBJ1-4|TRBV4-3|-
CASSRSGSRTNEKLFF
>TRBJ2-5|TRBV13|once
CASSLRRFQETQYF
>TRBJ2-6|TRBV11-3|-
CASSPQASGANVLTF
>TRBJ1-4|TRBV6-1|few
CASLRQGEKLFF
>TRBJ2-2|TRBV9|-
CASSQTVNTGELFF
>TRBJ2-3|TRBV6-5|-
CASRPGLAGTDTQYF
>TRBJ2-1|TRBV2|-
CASSRDSYDEQFF
>TRBJ1-4|TRBV2|-
CASSVRATQNEKLFF
>TRBJ2-3|TRBV9|-
CASRDAGSTDTQYF
>TRBJ2-7|TRBV19|-
CASGSSYEQYF
>TRBJ2-3|TRBV7-9|-
CASSPGTSTDTQYF
>TRBJ1-5|TRBV6-1|few
CASSETPGDQPQHF
>TRBJ2-6|TRBV19|-
CASRIGGSGANVLTF
>TRBJ2-2|TRBV12-5|-
CASGLVSFDSRATGELFF
>TRBJ2-7|TRBV6-1|-
CASSDAGGRSYEQYF
>TRBJ1-1|TRBV4-1|-
CASSQGGARRNTEAFF
>TRBJ2-1|TRBV5-1|-
CASDWAGVNYNEQFF
>TRBJ2-1|TRBV20-1|-
CSANRANEQFF
>TRBJ1-3|TRBV9|-
CASGTIGNTIYF
>TRBJ2-1|TRBV6-4|-
CASSDRGPGNEQFF
>TRBJ2-1|TRBV6-1|-
CASSWGGVFNEQFF
>TRBJ1-6|TRBV6-5|-
CATSYSYSPLHF
>TRBJ2-1|TRBV29-1|-
CSVETFEGTTYNEQFF
>TRBJ2-5|TRBV2|-
CASTRPGHLPETQYF
>TRBJ2-5|TRBV7-9|few
CASSPRTGGETQYF
>TRBJ2-7|TRBV2|once
CASSLDQTSGTKSGQYF
>TRBJ2-2|TRBV13|-
CASSSSMAGELFF
>TRBJ2-3|TRBV18|-
CASSPGVLSTDTQYF
>TRBJ2-1|TRBV29-1|-
CTVLTSSYNGQFF
>TRBJ2-5|TRBV9|-
CASSVTAKQETQYF
>TRBJ2-5|TRBV7-9|few
CASSPDPWLGETQYF
>TRBJ2-3|TRBV7-9|-
CASSLAALAATDTQYF
>TRBJ1-5|TRBV15|-
CATSRDYRTGDYQPQHF
>TRBJ2-5|TRBV5-4|-
CASSLRQGAQETQYF
>TRBJ2-7|TRBV7-7|-
CASSLAGGRTEQYF
>TRBJ1-1|TRBV7-7|-
CASSWRLNTEAFF
>TRBJ2-5|TRBV30|-
CAWSVRRRETQYF
>TRBJ1-2|TRBV7-9|-
CASSLVGQVHGYTF
>TRBJ2-1|TRBV7-8|-
CASSLDNGGSYNEQFF
>TRBJ1-1|TRBV13|few
CASRLEGNTEAFF
>TRBJ1-1|TRBV19|-
CASSISRGGTEAFF
>TRBJ2-3|TRBV9|once
CASSVGLQDSTDTQYF